This T cell receptor (beta chain) appears in the sequencing data of a study of shared clonotypes between healthy human individuals. Terminally differentiated effector memory CD45RA+ cells were excluded by CCR7 positive selection of CD45RO-negative cells. The protocol was immunoSEQ multiplex PCR, while the TCRdb copy is restricted to in-frame clones and leaves out a portion. The sample includes more than 550,000 clones, under 95% of them seen just once. J lost 2 bases, V lost 0 bases, and 6 bases had no gene match. The germline V gene encodes CDR1 MNHNS and CDR2 SASEGT. The CDR3 is 17 residues long. V gene TRBV6-1 combines with J gene TRBJ2-3; 9 bases are shared with TRBD1. What was sequenced was naive CD8+ T cells sorted from blood. The sequence was obtained from a man in his thirties or forties in good health. In DNA, the CDR3 is TGTGCCAGCAGTGAAGCGCTTCGGGACAGGGTCACAGATACGCAGTATTTT. This sequence encodes CASSEALRDRVTDTQYF.